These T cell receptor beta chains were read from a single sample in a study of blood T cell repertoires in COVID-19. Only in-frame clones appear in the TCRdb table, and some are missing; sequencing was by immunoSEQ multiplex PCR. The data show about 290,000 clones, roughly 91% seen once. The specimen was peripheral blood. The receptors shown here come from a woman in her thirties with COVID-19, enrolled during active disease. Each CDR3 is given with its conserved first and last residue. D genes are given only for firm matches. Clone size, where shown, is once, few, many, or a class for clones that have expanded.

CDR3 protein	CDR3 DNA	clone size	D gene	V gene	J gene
CASTEWNGGRDTQYF	TGTGCCAGCACCGAATGGAATGGGGGGAGGGATACGCAGTATTTT	-	-	TRBV4-2	TRBJ2-3
CASIRLNTEAFF	TGTGCCAGCATCCGTCTGAACACTGAAGCTTTCTTT	-	-	TRBV28	TRBJ1-1
CASSRSGSYEQYF	TGTGCCAGCAGCCGTTCAGGTTCCTACGAGCAGTACTTC	-	-	TRBV11-2	TRBJ2-7
CASSLGQSLNTEAFF	TGCGCCAGCAGCCTGGGACAGTCACTGAACACTGAAGCTTTCTTT	once	TRBD1	TRBV4-1	TRBJ1-1
CASSESGISGSWDQYF	TGCGCCAGCAGTGAGTCCGGCATCAGCGGATCATGGGACCAGTACTTC	-	-	TRBV10-2	TRBJ2-5
CASSRDREITDTQYF	TGTGCCAGCAGCCGGGACAGGGAAATCACAGATACGCAGTATTTT	-	TRBD1	TRBV2	TRBJ2-3
CASSLDLGDSGNTIYF	TGTGCCAGCAGCTTAGATCTGGGCGACTCTGGAAACACCATATATTTT	few	-	TRBV11-2	TRBJ1-3
CASRKDSKGNTEAFF	TGTGCCAGTAGAAAAGACAGTAAGGGGAACACTGAAGCTTTCTTT	-	-	TRBV19	TRBJ1-1
CASSIVSGNTIYF	TGTGCCAGTAGTATCGTGTCTGGAAACACCATATATTTT	-	-	TRBV19	TRBJ1-3
CASRPNYGYTF	TGTGCCAGCCGTCCGAACTATGGCTACACCTTC	-	-	TRBV7-9	TRBJ1-2
CASSALLVRDTQYF	TGTGCCAGCAGCGCCTTACTAGTGAGGGATACGCAGTATTTT	-	-	TRBV7-2	TRBJ2-3
CASSQDRVLYNEQFF	TGTGCCAGCAGCCAAGATCGAGTACTCTACAATGAGCAGTTCTTC	-	-	TRBV3-1/TRBV3-2	TRBJ2-1
CASSEVGVGNTIYF	TGTGCCAGCAGTGAAGTCGGGGTTGGAAACACCATATATTTT	-	-	TRBV2	TRBJ1-3
CASSIDRDSYGYTF	TGTGCCAGTAGTATCGACCGGGACAGCTATGGCTACACCTTC	-	TRBD1	TRBV19	TRBJ1-2
CASSQGQDEQYF	TGTGCCAGCAGCCAAGGTCAGGACGAGCAGTACTTC	-	-	TRBV4-2	TRBJ2-7
CAIKRSQGSSPLHF	TGTGCAATAAAACGGAGTCAGGGGAGCTCACCCCTCCACTTT	-	-	TRBV30	TRBJ1-6
CASTELAGAHNEQFF	TGCGCCAGCACCGAACTAGCGGGGGCACACAATGAGCAGTTCTTC	-	TRBD2	TRBV4-1	TRBJ2-1
CASSLGDRDSIQYF	TGTGCCAGCAGTTTAGGAGACAGGGATAGCATTCAGTACTTC	-	TRBD1	TRBV28	TRBJ2-4
CASSQPRASGKETQYF	TGTGCCAGCAGCCAACCGCGGGCTAGCGGTAAAGAGACCCAGTACTTC	once	TRBD2	TRBV3-1/TRBV3-2	TRBJ2-5
CASQGGYNEQFF	TGCGCCAGCCAGGGAGGCTACAATGAGCAGTTCTTC	-	-	TRBV5-1	TRBJ2-1
CASSPTREQYF	TGTGCCAGCAGTCCCACCAGGGAGCAGTACTTC	-	-	TRBV27	TRBJ2-7
CSVGTGLSNQPQHF	TGCAGCGTAGGGACAGGCCTTAGCAATCAGCCCCAGCATTTT	-	TRBD1	TRBV29-1	TRBJ1-5
CASRSGQRTGELFF	TGTGCCAGCAGATCGGGACAGAGAACCGGGGAGCTGTTTTTT	-	TRBD1	TRBV6-5	TRBJ2-2
CAIRGGQINTEAFF	TGTGCCATCAGGGGTGGGCAGATAAACACTGAAGCTTTCTTT	once	-	TRBV10-3	TRBJ1-1
CASSRGEEAFF	TGTGCCAGCAGCCGCGGGGAAGAAGCTTTCTTT	-	-	TRBV5-5	TRBJ1-1
CASSHGALPNNYGYTF	TGTGCCAGCAGTCATGGGGCCCTCCCCAATAACTATGGCTACACCTTC	few	-	TRBV9	TRBJ1-2
CASSSQRVYNEQFF	TGTGCCAGCAGCTCACAACGGGTGTACAATGAGCAGTTCTTC	-	-	TRBV5-5	TRBJ2-1
CASSPAGYGEKLFF	TGTGCCAGCTCACCGGCGGGTTATGGTGAAAAACTGTTTTTT	few	-	TRBV18	TRBJ1-4
CASSSGVSTWDEQYF	TGTGCCAGCAGCTCCGGGGTCTCTACATGGGACGAGCAGTACTTC	-	-	TRBV7-8	TRBJ2-7
CASSTTAGGPRDTQYF	TGCGCCAGCAGCACGACAGCGGGGGGGCCCCGGGACACGCAGTATTTT	-	TRBD2	TRBV5-1	TRBJ2-3
CASSVEAGELFF	TGTGCCAGCAGCGTTGAGGCCGGGGAGCTGTTTTTT	-	-	TRBV9	TRBJ2-2
CASRDQGGGTYEQYF	TGTGCCAGCAGAGATCAGGGAGGGGGAACCTACGAGCAGTACTTC	-	-	TRBV6-5	TRBJ2-7
CSVEEPGWENIQYF	TGCAGCGTTGAAGAGCCGGGGTGGGAAAACATTCAGTACTTC	once	-	TRBV29-1	TRBJ2-4
CASSPISTGELFF	TGTGCCAGCAGCCCCATCAGCACCGGGGAGCTGTTTTTT	-	-	TRBV5-5	TRBJ2-2
CASSLSAPFEQFF	TGTGCCAGCAGTTTATCGGCCCCATTTGAGCAGTTCTTC	-	-	TRBV27	TRBJ2-1
CASSLSGQQNSPLHF	TGCGCCAGCAGCTTGTCGGGACAGCAAAATTCACCCCTCCACTTT	-	TRBD1	TRBV5-1	TRBJ1-6
CASTPLAGGKETQYF	TGTGCCAGCACCCCTCTAGCGGGGGGGAAAGAGACCCAGTACTTC	once	TRBD2	TRBV6-5	TRBJ2-5
CASSLDAGAGPDTQYF	TGTGCCAGCAGCTTAGACGCGGGGGCGGGCCCAGATACGCAGTATTTT	-	-	TRBV7-6	TRBJ2-3
CASSERGAIKAQYF	TGTGCCAGCAGTGAGCGGGGGGCGATTAAGGCCCAGTACTTC	-	TRBD2	TRBV6-2/TRBV6-3	TRBJ2-5
CSVEGQGNYGYTF	TGCAGCGTTGAGGGTCAGGGAAACTATGGCTACACCTTC	-	-	TRBV29-1	TRBJ1-2